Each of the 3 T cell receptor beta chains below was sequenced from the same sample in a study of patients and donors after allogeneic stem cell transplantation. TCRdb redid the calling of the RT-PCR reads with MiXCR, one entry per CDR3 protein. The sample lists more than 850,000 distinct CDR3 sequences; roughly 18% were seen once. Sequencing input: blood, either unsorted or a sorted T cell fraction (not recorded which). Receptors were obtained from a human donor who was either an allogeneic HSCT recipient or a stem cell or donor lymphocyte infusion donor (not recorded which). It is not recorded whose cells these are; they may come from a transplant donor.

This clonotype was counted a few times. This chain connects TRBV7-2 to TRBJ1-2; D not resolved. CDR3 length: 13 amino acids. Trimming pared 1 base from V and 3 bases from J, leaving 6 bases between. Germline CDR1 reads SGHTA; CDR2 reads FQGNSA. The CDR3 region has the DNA TGTGCCAGCAGCTTAGAAATGGACTATGGCTACACCTTC. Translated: CASSLEMDYGYTF.

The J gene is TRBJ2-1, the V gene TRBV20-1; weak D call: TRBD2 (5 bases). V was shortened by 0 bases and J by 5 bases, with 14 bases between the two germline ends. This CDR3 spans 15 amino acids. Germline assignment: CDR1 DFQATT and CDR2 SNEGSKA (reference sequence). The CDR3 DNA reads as TGCAGTGCTAGAGATCCCCTAGCTTTACACAATGAGCAGTTCTTC. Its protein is CSARDPLALHNEQFF.

The CDR3 DNA is TGTGCCAGCTCACCCATTTTAGCGGGAACACCCTACAATGAGCAGTTCTTC. Translated, it gives CASSPILAGTPYNEQFF. The genes are TRBV18 and TRBJ2-1; 8 bases fit TRBD2. With 3 bases clipped from V and 2 bases from J, the junction kept 9 bases outside the gene matches. The CDR3 runs 17 residues. The germline gives CDR1 KGHSH, CDR2 LQKENI.